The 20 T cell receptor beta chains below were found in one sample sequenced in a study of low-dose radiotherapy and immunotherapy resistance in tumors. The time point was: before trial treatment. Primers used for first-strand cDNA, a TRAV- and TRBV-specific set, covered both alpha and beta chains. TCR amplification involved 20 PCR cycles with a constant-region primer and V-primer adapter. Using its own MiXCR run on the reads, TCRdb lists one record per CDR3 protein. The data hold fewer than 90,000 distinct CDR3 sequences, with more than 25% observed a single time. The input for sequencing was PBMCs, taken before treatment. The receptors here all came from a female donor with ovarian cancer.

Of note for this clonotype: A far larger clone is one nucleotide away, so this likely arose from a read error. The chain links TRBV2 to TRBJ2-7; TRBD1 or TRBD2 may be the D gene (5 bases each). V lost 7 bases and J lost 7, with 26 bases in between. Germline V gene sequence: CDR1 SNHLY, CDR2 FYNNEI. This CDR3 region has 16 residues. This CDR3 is CASIGALARDHNEQYF. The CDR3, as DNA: TGTGCCAGCATAGGGGCGTTGGCTAGGGACCACAATGAGCAGTACTTC. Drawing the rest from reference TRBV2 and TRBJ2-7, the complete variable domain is EPEVTQTPSHQVTQMGQEVILRCVPISNHLYFYWYRQILGQKVEFLVSFYNNEISEKSEIFDDQFSVERPDGSNFTLKIRSTKLEDSAMYFCASIGALARDHNEQYFGPGTRLTVT.

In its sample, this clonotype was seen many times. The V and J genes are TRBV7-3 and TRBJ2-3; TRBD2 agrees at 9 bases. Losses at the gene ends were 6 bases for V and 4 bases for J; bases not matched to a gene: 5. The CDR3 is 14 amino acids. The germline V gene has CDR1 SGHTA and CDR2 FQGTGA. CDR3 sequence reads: CASSSAGGPDTQYF. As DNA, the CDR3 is TGTGCCAGCAGTTCCGCGGGGGGGCCAGATACGCAGTATTTT.

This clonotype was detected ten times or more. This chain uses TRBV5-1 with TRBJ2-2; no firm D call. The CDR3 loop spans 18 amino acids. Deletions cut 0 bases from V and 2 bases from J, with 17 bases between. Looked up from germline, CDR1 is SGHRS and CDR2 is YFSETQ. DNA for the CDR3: TGCGCCAGCAGCTTGGTAGTTTCGGACGGATTTAACACCGGGGAGCTGTTTTTT. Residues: CASSLVVSDGFNTGELFF.

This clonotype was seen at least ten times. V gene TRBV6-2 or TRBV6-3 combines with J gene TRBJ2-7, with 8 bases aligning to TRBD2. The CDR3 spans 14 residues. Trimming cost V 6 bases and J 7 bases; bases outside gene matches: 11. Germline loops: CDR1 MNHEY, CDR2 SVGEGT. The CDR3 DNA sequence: TGTGCCAGCAGGCCTTACCGGGAGGGCGAAGAGCAGTACTTC. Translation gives CASRPYREGEEQYF.

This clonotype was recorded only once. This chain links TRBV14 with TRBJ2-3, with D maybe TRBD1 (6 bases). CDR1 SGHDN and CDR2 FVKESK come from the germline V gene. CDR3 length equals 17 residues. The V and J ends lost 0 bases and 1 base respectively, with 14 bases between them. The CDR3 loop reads CASSQEGHRVGTDTQYF. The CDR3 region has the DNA TGTGCCAGCAGCCAAGAGGGGCACAGGGTGGGCACAGATACGCAGTATTTT.

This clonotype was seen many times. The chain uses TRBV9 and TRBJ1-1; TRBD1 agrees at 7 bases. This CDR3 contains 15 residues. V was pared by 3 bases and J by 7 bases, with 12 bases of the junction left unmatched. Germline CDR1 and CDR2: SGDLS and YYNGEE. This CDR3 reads CASSATLGGTDEAFF. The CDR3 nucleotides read TGTGCCAGCAGCGCAACCCTTGGAGGGACAGATGAAGCTTTCTTT.

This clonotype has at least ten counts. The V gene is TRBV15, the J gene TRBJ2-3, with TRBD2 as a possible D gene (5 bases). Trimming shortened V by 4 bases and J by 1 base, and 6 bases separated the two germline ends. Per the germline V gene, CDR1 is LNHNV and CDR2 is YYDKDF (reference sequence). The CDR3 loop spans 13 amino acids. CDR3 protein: CATSISGTDTQYF. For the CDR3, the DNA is TGTGCCACCAGCATTAGCGGCACAGATACGCAGTATTTT.

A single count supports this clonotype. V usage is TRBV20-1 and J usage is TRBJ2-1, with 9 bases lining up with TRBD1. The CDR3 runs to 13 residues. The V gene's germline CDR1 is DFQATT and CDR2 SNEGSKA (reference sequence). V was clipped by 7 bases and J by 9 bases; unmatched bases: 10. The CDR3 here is CSGVGDRVFEQFF. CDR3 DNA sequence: TGCAGTGGTGTCGGGGACAGGGTTTTTGAGCAGTTCTTC.

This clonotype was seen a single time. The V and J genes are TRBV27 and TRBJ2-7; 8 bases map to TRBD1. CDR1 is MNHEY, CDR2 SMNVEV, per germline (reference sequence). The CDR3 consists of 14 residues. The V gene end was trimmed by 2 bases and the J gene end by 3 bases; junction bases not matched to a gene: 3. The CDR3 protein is CASSLGDRGYEQYF. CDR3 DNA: TGTGCCAGCAGTTTAGGCGACAGGGGCTACGAGCAGTACTTC.

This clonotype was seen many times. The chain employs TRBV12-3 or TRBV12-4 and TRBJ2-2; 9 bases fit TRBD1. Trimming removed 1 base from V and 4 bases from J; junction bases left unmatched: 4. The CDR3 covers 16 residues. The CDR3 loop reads CASSLDRGPSTGELFF. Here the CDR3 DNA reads TGTGCCAGCAGTTTAGACAGGGGGCCGAGCACCGGGGAGCTGTTTTTT.

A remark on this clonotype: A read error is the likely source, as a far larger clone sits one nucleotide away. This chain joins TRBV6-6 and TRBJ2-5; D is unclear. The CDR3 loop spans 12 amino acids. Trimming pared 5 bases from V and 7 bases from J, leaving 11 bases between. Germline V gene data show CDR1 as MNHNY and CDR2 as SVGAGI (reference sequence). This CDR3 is CASSGRGGTQYF. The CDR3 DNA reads TGTGCCAGCAGTGGGCGTGGTGGGACCCAGTACTTC.

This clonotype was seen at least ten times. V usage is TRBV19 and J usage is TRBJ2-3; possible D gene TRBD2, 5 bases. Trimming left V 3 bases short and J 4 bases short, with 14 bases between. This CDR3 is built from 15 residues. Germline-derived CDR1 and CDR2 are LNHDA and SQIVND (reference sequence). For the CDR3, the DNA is TGTGCCAGTAGTATGGGTGGCGGGCACGCAGATACGCAGTATTTT. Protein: CASSMGGGHADTQYF.

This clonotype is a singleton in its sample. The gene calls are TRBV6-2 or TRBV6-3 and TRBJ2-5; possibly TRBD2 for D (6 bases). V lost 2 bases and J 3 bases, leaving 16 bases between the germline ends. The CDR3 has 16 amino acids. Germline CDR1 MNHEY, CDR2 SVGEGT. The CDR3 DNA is TGTGCCAGCAGTTACGGAAGGCGGGGAAGGGAAGAGACCCAGTACTTC. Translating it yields CASSYGRRGREETQYF.

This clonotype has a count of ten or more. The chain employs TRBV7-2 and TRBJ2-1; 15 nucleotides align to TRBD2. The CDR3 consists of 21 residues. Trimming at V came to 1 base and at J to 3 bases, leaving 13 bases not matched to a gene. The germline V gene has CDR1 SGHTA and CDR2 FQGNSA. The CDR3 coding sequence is TGTGCCAGCAGCTTAGTTGGAGGTGGGACTAGCGGGGGGAAATTCTACAATGAGCAGTTCTTC. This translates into CASSLVGGGTSGGKFYNEQFF.

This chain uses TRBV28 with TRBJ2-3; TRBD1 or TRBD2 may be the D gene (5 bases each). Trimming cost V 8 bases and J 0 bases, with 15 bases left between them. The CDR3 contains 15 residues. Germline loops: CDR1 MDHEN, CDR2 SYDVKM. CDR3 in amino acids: CASPPTGRSTDTQYF. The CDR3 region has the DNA TGTGCCAGCCCGCCGACGGGGCGTAGCACAGATACGCAGTATTTT.

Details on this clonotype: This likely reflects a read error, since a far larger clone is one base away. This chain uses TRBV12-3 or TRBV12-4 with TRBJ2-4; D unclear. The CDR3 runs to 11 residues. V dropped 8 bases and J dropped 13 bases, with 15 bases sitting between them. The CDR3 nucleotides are TGTGCCAGCTCCATAGTAAATGGGCAGTACTTC. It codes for CASSIVNGQYF.

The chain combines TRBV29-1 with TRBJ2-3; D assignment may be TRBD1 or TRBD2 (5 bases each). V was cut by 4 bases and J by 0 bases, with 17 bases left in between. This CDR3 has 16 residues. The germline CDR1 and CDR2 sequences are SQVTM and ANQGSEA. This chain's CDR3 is CSVVRTGRRSTDTQYF. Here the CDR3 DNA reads TGCAGCGTTGTAAGGACGGGGCGGCGAAGCACAGATACGCAGTATTTT.

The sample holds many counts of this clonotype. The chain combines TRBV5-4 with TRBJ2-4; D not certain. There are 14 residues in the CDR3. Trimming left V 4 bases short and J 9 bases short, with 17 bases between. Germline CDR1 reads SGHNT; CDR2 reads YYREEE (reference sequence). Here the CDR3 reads CASSPGGFEIIQYF. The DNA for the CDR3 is TGTGCCAGCAGCCCCGGTGGGTTTGAGATCATTCAGTACTTC.

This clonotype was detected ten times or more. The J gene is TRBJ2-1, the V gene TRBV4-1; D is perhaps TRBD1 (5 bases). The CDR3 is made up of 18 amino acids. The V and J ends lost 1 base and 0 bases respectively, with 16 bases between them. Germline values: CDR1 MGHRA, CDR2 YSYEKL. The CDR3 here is CASSQVAVGLGSYNEQFF. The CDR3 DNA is TGCGCCAGCAGCCAAGTCGCCGTGGGGCTCGGCTCCTACAATGAGCAGTTCTTC.

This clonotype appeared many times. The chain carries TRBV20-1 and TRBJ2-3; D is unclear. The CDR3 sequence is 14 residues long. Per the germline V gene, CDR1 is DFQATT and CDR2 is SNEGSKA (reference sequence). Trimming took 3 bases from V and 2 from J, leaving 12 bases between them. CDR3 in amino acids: CSASHGTSTDTQYF. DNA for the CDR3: TGCAGTGCTAGTCACGGAACGTCCACAGATACGCAGTATTTT.